The 28 T cell receptor beta chains given below trace back to one sample, sequenced in a study of beta chain features in type 1 diabetes. Expressed TCRB transcripts were sequenced, since all the RNA that had been isolated was reverse transcribed. Clones were read by immunoSEQ multiplex PCR, and TCRdb kept only the in-frame ones, dropping some. The table has hundreds of thousands of clones, about 14% seen once. Antigens of these TCRs are unknown. Study-level results: Shorter TCRB CDR3s, moderately but significantly so, marked every one of the four CD4+ subsets in Type 1 diabetes patients.

Material: naive CD4+ T cells from blood. These receptor sequences come from a man between 18 and 29 years old with type 1 diabetes.

This clone was recorded a few times. The gene calls are TRBV7-9 and TRBJ1-1; possible D gene TRBD1, 5 bases. The V gene lost 3 bases and the J gene lost 8 bases, with 13 bases spanning the gap. Germline CDR1 and CDR2: SEHNR and FQNEAQ (reference sequence). The CDR3 has 13 amino acids. The CDR3 bases are TGTGCCAGCAGCTTGGCGTACCCAGGGGAAGCTTTCTTT. Amino acid sequence: CASSLAYPGEAFF.

This clone was detected only a few times. V usage is TRBV6-5 and J usage is TRBJ2-3; D is perhaps TRBD1 or TRBD2 (5 bases each). V lost 7 bases and J 7 bases, leaving 15 bases between the germline ends. Germline assignment: CDR1 MNHEY and CDR2 SVGAGI. The CDR3 spans 13 residues. The CDR3 reads CASKTIGGNTQYF. DNA of the CDR3: TGTGCCAGCAAGACAATTGGGGGTAATACGCAGTATTTT.

This clone was observed a few times. The genes are TRBV4-2 and TRBJ2-7; 8 nucleotides agree with TRBD2. Germline V gives CDR1 LGHNA, CDR2 YNFKEQ. This CDR3 region has 15 residues. J lost 3 bases, V lost 1 base, and 5 bases had no gene match. The CDR3 DNA reads as TGTGCCAGCAGCCAAGGTGCGGGGGGATACTACGAGCAGTACTTC. Its protein is CASSQGAGGYYEQYF.

This clone was counted between two and nine times. Other DNA sequences in this sample translate to the same CDR3. The V and J genes are TRBV6-1 and TRBJ2-3, with D perhaps assigned TRBD1 or TRBD2 (6 bases each). Trimming took off 3 bases at V and 1 base at J, with 8 bases between the two ends. Looked up from germline, CDR1 is MNHNS and CDR2 is SASEGT. The CDR3 length is 14 residues. The CDR3 nucleotides read TGTGCCAGCAGTGAGAGGGGGGGCACAGATACGCAGTATTTT. Protein product: CASSERGGTDTQYF.

The sample holds a few counts of this clone. The chain couples TRBV30 to TRBJ2-5; 8 bases fit TRBD2. V lost 1 base, J lost 2 bases, and 6 bases stayed unmatched. Germline V CDR1 and CDR2: GTSNPN, SVGIG (reference sequence). This CDR3 comprises 15 residues. CDR3 in amino acids: CAWSAGLALQETQYF. The CDR3 DNA reads TGTGCCTGGAGTGCCGGACTAGCCCTACAAGAGACCCAGTACTTC.

In DNA form, the CDR3 reads TGTGCCACCAGCGGCCCGGGACACCCGAACTATGGCTACACCTTC. Its translation: CATSGPGHPNYGYTF. The genes are TRBV15 and TRBJ1-2; a possible D gene is TRBD1 (6 bases). V lost 5 bases, J lost 2 bases, and 15 bases lay in between. The CDR3 loop spans 15 amino acids. The germline CDR1 and CDR2 sequences are LNHNV and YYDKDF (reference sequence).

This chain uses TRBV10-3 with TRBJ1-1; no clear D gene. The CDR3 has 17 amino acids. Per the germline V gene, CDR1 is ENHRY and CDR2 is SYGVKD. Between the trimmed V and J ends, which lost 0 bases and 1 base, there was a span of 15 bases. The CDR3 DNA is TGTGCCATCAGTGAGTCGGGTGTTCGGCGTCGGAACACTGAAGCTTTCTTT. It translates to CAISESGVRRRNTEAFF.

This chain connects TRBV11-2 to TRBJ2-2; maybe TRBD2 (5 bases). Trimming removed 3 bases from V and 6 bases from J, with 11 bases in between. This CDR3 spans 14 amino acids. Per germline, CDR1 SGHAT and CDR2 FQNNGV. DNA of the CDR3: TGTGCCAGCAGCTTCAACGGGATTGCCGGGGAGCTGTTTTTT. Amino acids: CASSFNGIAGELFF.

This clone was detected a few times. The rearrangement links TRBV30 to TRBJ1-1; maybe TRBD1 (6 bases). Trimming removed 4 bases at V and 0 bases at J, with 9 bases between. This CDR3 is 13 amino acids long. From germline, CDR1 is GTSNPN and CDR2 SVGIG (reference sequence). The CDR3 loop is CAWTGQLNTEAFF. CDR3 DNA sequence: TGTGCCTGGACAGGACAGTTGAACACTGAAGCTTTCTTT.

CDR3 sequence reads: CASSLGATGSGANVLTF. CDR3 sequence (DNA): TGCGCCAGCAGCTTGGGGGCTACTGGATCTGGGGCCAACGTCCTGACTTTC. V is TRBV5-1 and J is TRBJ2-6; D is unresolved. The germline V and J ends were trimmed by 0 bases and 1 base, with 11 bases remaining between them. CDR3 size: 17 residues. Germline V gene lookup returns CDR1 SGHRS and CDR2 YFSETQ. Complete variable domain (other parts from reference TRBV5-1 and TRBJ2-6): KAGVTQTPRYLIKTRGQQVTLSCSPISGHRSVSWYQQTPGQGLQFLFEYFSETQRNKGNFPGRFSGRQFSNSRSEMNVSTLELGDSALYLCASSLGATGSGANVLTFGAGSRLTVL.

About this clone itself: An end of the junction differs from the germline gene, which may be a read error. The chain joins TRBV7-7 to TRBJ2-1; D gene uncertain. This CDR3 contains 15 residues. CDR1 SSHAT and CDR2 FNYEAQ come from the germline V gene (reference sequence). The CDR3 nucleotides are TGTGCTAGCAGCTTAGGCCAGCCCCTAGACAATGAGCAGTTCTTC. Translated: CASSLGQPLDNEQFF. The full variable domain, with the rest looked up from reference TRBV7-7 and TRBJ2-1, is GAGVSQSPRYKVTKRGQDVTLRCDPISSHATLYWYQQALGQGPEFLTYFNYEAQPDKSGLPSDRFSAERPEGSISTLTIQRTEQRDSAMYRCASSLGQPLDNEQFFGPGTRLTVL.

In DNA, the CDR3 is TGTGCCAGCTCACCACCGAGCGGGGGGCAGAACAATGAGCAGTTCTTC. It is translated as CASSPPSGGQNNEQFF. The chain carries TRBV18 and TRBJ2-1; 9 nucleotides agree with TRBD2. This CDR3 has 16 residues. From germline, CDR1 is KGHSH and CDR2 LQKENI. V gave up 0 bases and J gave up 5 bases; unmatched junction bases: 5.

The chain is built from TRBV7-3 and TRBJ2-3; D unresolved. The germline gives CDR1 SGHTA, CDR2 FQGTGA. Trimming removed 6 bases from V and 5 bases from J, with 9 bases in between. This CDR3 is built from 12 residues. The chain's CDR3 is CASSRAQDTQYF. The CDR3 DNA reads as TGTGCCAGCAGTCGAGCCCAAGATACGCAGTATTTT.

This clone occurred a few times. This rearrangement joins TRBV29-1 to TRBJ1-5, with D tentatively TRBD1 (5 bases). Germline V gives CDR1 SQVTM, CDR2 ANQGSEA. The CDR3 runs 16 residues. For the CDR3, the DNA is TGCAGTAGAAGGGGCCACCTATCTAATAGCAATCAGCCCCAGCATTTT. Protein sequence: CSRRGHLSNSNQPQHF.

In this sample, this clone turned up a few times. V and J are TRBV14 and TRBJ2-4; 8 bases are shared with TRBD1. Germline assignment: CDR1 SGHDN and CDR2 FVKESK. V was pared by 5 bases and J by 8 bases, with 8 bases of the junction left unmatched. This CDR3 has 14 residues. The CDR3 region has the DNA TGTGCCAGCAGCGCCTGGACAGGGTCGGACATTCAGTACTTC. This codes for CASSAWTGSDIQYF.

The chain couples TRBV7-2 to TRBJ1-4, with 10 bases identical to TRBD1. V gave up 4 bases and J gave up 4 bases; unmatched junction bases: 0. Germline CDR1 reads SGHTA; CDR2 reads FQGNSA. The CDR3 consists of 14 residues. The CDR3 here is CASSWDRGNEKLFF. The CDR3 DNA reads as TGTGCCAGCAGCTGGGACAGGGGTAATGAAAAACTGTTTTTT.

The rearrangement uses TRBV14 and TRBJ2-5; 7 bases fit TRBD2. Unmatched junction bases numbered 7, after V lost 3 bases and J lost 6 bases. The CDR3 runs to 14 residues. Germline CDR1 reads SGHDN; CDR2 reads FVKESK. The CDR3 spells CASSQGGGRQTQYF. In nucleotides, the CDR3 is TGTGCCAGCAGCCAGGGCGGGGGTCGGCAGACCCAGTACTTC.

The gene calls are TRBV2 and TRBJ2-4; 7 nucleotides line up with TRBD2. V shed 4 bases and J 0 bases; nucleotides not matched to a gene: 15. Germline V gene data show CDR1 as SNHLY and CDR2 as FYNNEI. The CDR3 length is 19 residues. CDR3 sequence: CASSARLVSASGAKNIQYF. DNA of the CDR3: TGTGCCAGCAGTGCGCGGTTGGTTTCGGCTAGCGGAGCCAAAAACATTCAGTACTTC.

The V call is TRBV28, the J call TRBJ2-5; D is possibly TRBD2 (5 bases). The CDR3 is 13 amino acids. CDR1 and CDR2 (germline): MDHEN, SYDVKM. The ends were cut back, 6 bases at V and 5 bases at J, with 13 bases in the middle. DNA of the CDR3: TGTGCCAGCAGAAGGACTGTAACTGAGACCCAGTACTTC. Its translation: CASRRTVTETQYF.

The CDR3 nucleotides are TGTGCCTGGAGAACATATTGGACTAGCGGTTCCTACGAGCAGTACTTC. Residues: CAWRTYWTSGSYEQYF. The rearrangement uses TRBV30 and TRBJ2-7; 10 bases match TRBD2. V trimming: 3 bases; J trimming: 1 base; junction bases outside the gene matches: 9. The CDR3 runs 16 residues. Looked up from germline, CDR1 is GTSNPN and CDR2 is SVGIG (reference sequence).

This rearrangement joins TRBV6-6 to TRBJ2-7; the match to TRBD1 covers 8 bases. Per the germline V gene, CDR1 is MNHNY and CDR2 is SVGAGI (reference sequence). The V and J ends lost 9 bases and 2 bases, in that order; junction bases with no gene match: 9. This CDR3 comprises 14 residues. DNA for the CDR3: TGTGCCAGTAAAGGACAGGGTAGGACCTACGAGCAGTACTTC. Translating gives CASKGQGRTYEQYF.

This clone has more than one count but fewer than ten. J is TRBJ2-2 and V is TRBV7-2; perhaps TRBD1 as D (5 bases). CDR1 is SGHTA and CDR2 is FQGNSA in the germline V gene. Trimming removed 5 bases from V and 4 bases from J, with 14 bases in between. This CDR3 is 15 amino acids long. The CDR3 sequence is CASSRTTGSTGELFF. CDR3 nucleotide sequence: TGTGCCAGCAGCCGAACAACAGGTTCCACCGGGGAGCTGTTTTTT.

J is TRBJ2-1 and V is TRBV29-1; D tentatively fits TRBD1 or TRBD2 (6 bases each). The CDR3 has 15 amino acids. The V gene's germline CDR1 is SQVTM and CDR2 ANQGSEA. The CDR3: CTCSVGGDSYNEQFF. The CDR3 DNA reads as TGCACCTGCTCAGTGGGGGGCGACTCCTACAATGAGCAGTTCTTC.

Worth noting for this clone: One end of the junction is discordant with germline, which a read error may explain. This rearrangement joins TRBV7-7 to TRBJ2-5; D is undetermined. The CDR3 totals 13 residues. Germline V gives CDR1 SSHAT, CDR2 FNYEAQ (reference sequence). The chain's CDR3 is CASSLEGHETQYF. DNA for the CDR3: TGTGCTAGCAGCTTAGAAGGGCACGAGACCCAGTACTTC.

This chain uses TRBV30 with TRBJ2-5; 9 bases align to TRBD2. V lost 2 bases to trimming and J lost 4 bases; unmatched junction nucleotides: 5. The CDR3 runs 14 residues. CDR1 GTSNPN and CDR2 SVGIG come from the germline V gene (reference sequence). CDR3 nucleotide sequence: TGTGCCTGGAGTCGAACGACTAGCGGAGAGACCCAGTACTTC. It yields the protein CAWSRTTSGETQYF.

The chain uses TRBV5-1 and TRBJ1-1, with a possible D match to TRBD1 (6 bases). From germline, CDR1 is SGHRS and CDR2 YFSETQ. Trimming cost V 4 bases and J 8 bases, with 9 bases left between them. The CDR3 consists of 11 residues. The CDR3 is CASSVGGEAFF. DNA of the CDR3: TGCGCCAGCAGCGTAGGGGGAGAAGCTTTCTTT. Full variable domain (rest looked up from reference TRBV5-1 and TRBJ1-1): KAGVTQTPRYLIKTRGQQVTLSCSPISGHRSVSWYQQTPGQGLQFLFEYFSETQRNKGNFPGRFSGRQFSNSRSEMNVSTLELGDSALYLCASSVGGEAFFGQGTRLTVV.

This clone has just a few counts. This sample also contains other DNA sequences that code for the same CDR3. The gene calls are TRBV27 and TRBJ2-7, with D possibly matching TRBD1 (6 bases). The length of the CDR3 is 11 residues. The V gene lost 5 bases and the J gene lost 6 bases, with 8 bases spanning the gap. Looked up from germline, CDR1 is MNHEY and CDR2 is SMNVEV (reference sequence). CDR3 DNA sequence: TGTGCCAGCAGTCTAGGGGGCGAGCAGTACTTC. This sequence encodes CASSLGGEQYF.

This clone was seen a few times. The chain links TRBV30 to TRBJ1-2; D is ambiguous. The V end was cut by 4 bases, the J end by 6 bases, with 9 bases between. The CDR3 length is 11 residues. Germline lookup yields CDR1 GTSNPN and CDR2 SVGIG (reference sequence). The CDR3 DNA reads TGTGCCTGGACCCTTTTTGATGGCTACACCTTC. It translates to CAWTLFDGYTF.